This TCR beta chain was captured in a study of patients and donors after allogeneic stem cell transplantation. Via MiXCR, TCRdb re-called the RT-PCR reads, giving one row per CDR3 protein. Of approximately 99,000 distinct CDR3 sequences in the sample, around 36% were seen once. This clonotype was observed a few times. The sequenced sample consisted of blood, either unsorted or a sorted T cell fraction (not recorded which). The receptor's source is a human donor who was either an allogeneic HSCT recipient or a stem cell or donor lymphocyte infusion donor (not recorded which). It is not recorded whose cells these are; they may come from a transplant donor.

The CDR3 loop reads CSAREWTPPAGYTF. The CDR3 DNA reads as TGCAGTGCTAGAGAGTGGACACCTCCGGCGGGCTACACCTTC. The chain has TRBV20-1 and TRBJ1-2; D is possibly TRBD1 (5 bases). V lost 0 bases, J lost 8 bases, and 16 bases lay in between. The CDR3 runs 14 residues. Germline CDR1 DFQATT, CDR2 SNEGSKA (reference sequence).